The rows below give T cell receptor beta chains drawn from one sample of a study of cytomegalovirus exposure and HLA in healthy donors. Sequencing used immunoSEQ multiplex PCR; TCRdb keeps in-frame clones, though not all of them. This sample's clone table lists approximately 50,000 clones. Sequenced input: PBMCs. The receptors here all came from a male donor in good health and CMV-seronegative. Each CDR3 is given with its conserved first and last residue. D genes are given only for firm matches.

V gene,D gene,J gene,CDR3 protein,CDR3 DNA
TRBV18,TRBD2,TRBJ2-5,CASSPGLAEETQYF,TGTGCCAGCTCACCGGGACTAGCGGAAGAGACCCAGTACTTC
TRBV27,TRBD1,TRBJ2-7,CASSSPPTGSYEQYF,TGTGCCAGCAGTTCTCCCCCGACAGGGTCGTACGAGCAGTACTTC
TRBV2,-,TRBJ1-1,CASKLTENTEAFF,TGTGCCAGCAAATTGACTGAGAACACTGAAGCTTTCTTT
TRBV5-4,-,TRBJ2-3,CASSFIRGDTQYF,TGTGCCAGCAGCTTCATAAGAGGAGATACGCAGTATTTT
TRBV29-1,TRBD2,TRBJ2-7,CSVGREGYEQYF,TGCAGCGTTGGTAGGGAGGGTTACGAGCAGTACTTC
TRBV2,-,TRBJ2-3,CASNVAGSTDTQYF,TGTGCCAGCAACGTTGCGGGGAGCACAGATACGCAGTATTTT
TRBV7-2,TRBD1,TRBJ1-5,CASSWTGNSNQPQHF,TGTGCCAGCAGCTGGACAGGTAATAGCAATCAGCCCCAGCATTTT
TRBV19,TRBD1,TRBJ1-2,CASNTMGGTGIYGYTF,TGTGCCAGTAATACAATGGGTGGGACAGGGATCTATGGCTACACCTTC
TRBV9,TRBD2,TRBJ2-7,CASSSGLAGTPYEQYF,TGTGCCAGCAGCAGCGGACTAGCGGGGACGCCCTACGAGCAGTACTTC
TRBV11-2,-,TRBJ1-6,CASSLNLDSPLHF,TGTGCCAGCAGCTTAAATCTTGATTCACCCCTCCACTTT
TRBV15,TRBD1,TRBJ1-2,CATSNEQGNYGYTF,TGTGCCACCAGCAACGAACAGGGGAACTATGGCTACACCTTC
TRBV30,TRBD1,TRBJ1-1,CAWEQGGTEAFF,TGTGCCTGGGAACAGGGGGGGACTGAAGCTTTCTTT
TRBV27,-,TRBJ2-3,CASSLSRVPSTDTQYF,TGTGCCAGCAGTTTATCGCGAGTTCCTAGCACAGATACGCAGTATTTT
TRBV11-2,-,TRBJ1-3,CASSLSPVSGNTIYF,TGTGCCAGCAGCTTGTCTCCGGTCTCTGGAAACACCATATATTTT
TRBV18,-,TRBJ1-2,CASSPPGVLYGYTF,TGTGCCAGCTCACCACCCGGTGTTCTCTATGGCTACACCTTC
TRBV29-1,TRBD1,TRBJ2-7,CSATTGVGEQYF,TGCAGCGCGACGACAGGGGTGGGCGAGCAGTACTTC
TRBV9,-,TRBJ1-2,CASSEPGRTDSGYTF,TGTGCCAGCAGCGAACCTGGCCGGACAGATTCTGGCTACACCTTC
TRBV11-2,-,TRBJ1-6,CASSLTWDTSNSPLHF,TGTGCCAGCAGCTTAACCTGGGACACTAGTAATTCACCCCTCCACTTT
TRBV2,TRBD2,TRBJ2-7,CASRSTSGGRNEQYF,TGTGCCAGCAGATCCACTAGCGGGGGGCGAAACGAGCAGTACTTC
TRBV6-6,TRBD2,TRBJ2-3,CASTPTSGGADTQYF,TGTGCCAGCACCCCGACTAGCGGGGGGGCGGATACGCAGTATTTT
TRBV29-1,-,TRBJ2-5,CSVGGTVQETQYF,TGCAGCGTTGGGGGGACTGTCCAAGAGACCCAGTACTTC
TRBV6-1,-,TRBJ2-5,CASSLQETQYF,TGTGCCAGCAGTCTGCAAGAGACCCAGTACTTC
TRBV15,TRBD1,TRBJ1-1,CATSGSRTGETEAFF,TGTGCCACCAGCGGGTCCCGGACAGGGGAGACTGAAGCTTTCTTT
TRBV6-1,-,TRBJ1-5,CASSELQPQHF,TGTGCCAGCAGTGAACTTCAGCCCCAGCATTTT
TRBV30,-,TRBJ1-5,CAWSPGHNSNQPQHF,TGTGCCTGGAGTCCCGGACATAATAGCAATCAGCCCCAGCATTTT